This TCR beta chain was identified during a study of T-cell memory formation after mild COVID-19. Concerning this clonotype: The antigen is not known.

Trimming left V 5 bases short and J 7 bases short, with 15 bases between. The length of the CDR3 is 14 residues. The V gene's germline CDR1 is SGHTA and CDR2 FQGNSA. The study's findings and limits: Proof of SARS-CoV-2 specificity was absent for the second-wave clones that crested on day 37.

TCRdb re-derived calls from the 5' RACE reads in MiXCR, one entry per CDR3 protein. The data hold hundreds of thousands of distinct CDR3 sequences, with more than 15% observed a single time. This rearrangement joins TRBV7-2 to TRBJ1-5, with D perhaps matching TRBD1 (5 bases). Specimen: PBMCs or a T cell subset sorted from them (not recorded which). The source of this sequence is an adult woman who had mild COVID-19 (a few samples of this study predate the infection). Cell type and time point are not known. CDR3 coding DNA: TGTGCCAGCAGCCTACCGGGGGGGAAACAGCCCCAGCATTTT. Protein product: CASSLPGGKQPQHF.